The 9 T cell receptor beta chains reported below all come from one sample, sequenced in a study of response to subunit inactivated influenza vaccine. TCRdb re-derived calls from the RT-PCR reads in MiXCR, one entry per CDR3 protein. The sample carries about 610,000 distinct CDR3 sequences, 12% to 15% recorded once. The source material was PBMCs from blood, sampled 11 to 12 days after vaccination. Receptor source: a man over 45 who received an inactivated influenza vaccine.

This clonotype was counted only a few times. The chain combines TRBV14 with TRBJ2-5, with TRBD1 matching 8 bases. The CDR3 has 15 residues. CDR1 is SGHDN and CDR2 is FVKESK in the germline V gene. The V and J ends lost 5 bases and 2 bases, in that order; junction bases with no gene match: 7. The CDR3 DNA reads as TGTGCCAGCAGCACCTGGACAGGGCCGCAAGAGACCCAGTACTTC. Its protein is CASSTWTGPQETQYF.

This clonotype was detected a few times. This sequence joins TRBV5-5 and TRBJ1-5, with D possibly TRBD1 on 6 matching bases. CDR3 length equals 16 residues. V lost 0 bases and J lost 0, with 10 bases in between. CDR1 and CDR2 from the germline V gene are SGHKS and YYEKEE (reference sequence). CDR3 amino acids: CASSLETGYSNQPQHF. The DNA of the CDR3 is TGTGCCAGCAGCTTGGAAACAGGGTATAGCAATCAGCCCCAGCATTTT.

This clonotype turned up a few times. V usage is TRBV5-1 and J usage is TRBJ2-2; D is undetermined. With 8 bases removed from V and 7 bases from J, the gap between germline ends came to 21 bases. The CDR3 is 15 residues long. Germline V lookup: CDR1 SGHRS, CDR2 YFSETQ. The CDR3 sequence is CARTSQQSTNGELFF. The DNA of the CDR3 is TGCGCCAGGACTTCGCAACAGAGCACAAACGGGGAGCTGTTTTTT.

There are a few counts of this clonotype. The chain carries TRBV6-1 and TRBJ2-5; D perhaps matches TRBD2 (6 bases). Per the germline V gene, CDR1 is MNHNS and CDR2 is SASEGT. The CDR3 sequence is 15 residues long. Trimming stripped 6 bases from V and 3 bases from J, with 17 bases between. In nucleotides, the CDR3 is TGTGCCAGCAGCAAACGGCGGGGCGACAAAGAGACCCAGTACTTC. Translated: CASSKRRGDKETQYF.

This clonotype was seen a handful of times. The chain recombines TRBV20-1 with TRBJ1-5, with a weak D call TRBD1 (6 bases). V lost 7 bases and J 5 bases, leaving 15 bases between the germline ends. CDR1 and CDR2 from the germline V gene are DFQATT and SNEGSKA (reference sequence). The length of the CDR3 is 13 residues. DNA for the CDR3: TGCAGTGTGTTGTCGGGGGCGGATCAGCCCCAGCATTTT. Its protein is CSVLSGADQPQHF.

This chain's CDR3 is CATSRQGQGAAETQYF. The CDR3 DNA sequence: TGTGCCACCAGCAGACAAGGACAGGGGGCAGCGGAGACCCAGTACTTC. J is TRBJ2-5 and V is TRBV15; 11 bases fit TRBD1. The CDR3 is 16 amino acids. Germline V gene lookup returns CDR1 LNHNV and CDR2 YYDKDF (reference sequence). After removal of 2 bases from V and 5 bases from J, the junction contained 7 bases not matched to a gene.

This rearrangement joins TRBV2 to TRBJ2-3; 7 nucleotides match TRBD1. Germline-derived CDR1 and CDR2 are SNHLY and FYNNEI. The ends lost 5 bases at V and 0 bases at J; junction bases unmatched: 5. The CDR3 sequence is 15 residues long. The CDR3 region is CASSQQGSSTDTQYF. The CDR3 DNA reads as TGTGCCAGCAGTCAACAGGGGTCAAGCACAGATACGCAGTATTTT.

V and J are TRBV20-1 and TRBJ2-1, with TRBD2 matching 10 bases. J lost 7 bases, V lost 0 bases, and 9 bases had no gene match. Germline V CDR1 and CDR2: DFQATT, SNEGSKA (reference sequence). The CDR3 contains 16 residues. The CDR3: CSARDPPSGRMNEQFF. In DNA, the CDR3 is TGCAGTGCTAGAGATCCGCCTAGCGGGAGAATGAATGAGCAGTTCTTC.

This chain links TRBV10-2 with TRBJ2-2; D is possibly TRBD1 or TRBD2 (5 bases each). The V and J ends lost 8 bases and 5 bases respectively, with 24 bases between them. Germline V gene lookup returns CDR1 WSHSY and CDR2 SAAADI. There are 17 residues in the CDR3. The CDR3 protein is CASSWGSGSGGTGELFF. The CDR3 DNA sequence: TGCGCCAGCTCCTGGGGGTCGGGCAGTGGGGGTACCGGGGAGCTGTTTTTT.